This TCR beta chain stems from a study of cytomegalovirus exposure and HLA in healthy donors. Only in-frame clones appear in the TCRdb table, and some are missing; sequencing was by immunoSEQ multiplex PCR. Here the sample spans some 230,000 clones, 75% to 95% being singletons. CDR1 SQVTM and CDR2 ANQGSEA come from the germline V gene. The CDR3 length is 14 residues. The J segment lost 5 bases and the V segment lost 4 bases, leaving 8 bases of the junction unmatched. The chain is built from TRBV29-1 and TRBJ2-1; 7 nucleotides line up with TRBD2. Source material: PBMCs. The clonotype originates from a woman under 30 in good health and CMV-seronegative. The CDR3 region is CSVVGLADNNEQFF. As DNA, the CDR3 is TGCAGCGTTGTTGGGCTAGCGGATAACAATGAGCAGTTCTTC.